These T cell receptor beta chains were read from a single sample in a study of identical twins. Each CDR3 protein gets one entry after TCRdb re-called the 5' RACE reads with MiXCR. In the table there are a few hundred thousand distinct CDR3 sequences, roughly 18% of which are singletons. Specimen: naive T cells sorted from blood. The receptors originated from a man aged 50 to 59 in good health. The CDR3 runs from the conserved cysteine through the conserved F or W. Each record gives: J gene, D gene, V gene, CDR3 protein. The D gene is left open where the match is weak.

TRBJ2-1 | - | TRBV6-2/TRBV6-3 | CASRDPNNEQFF
TRBJ2-1 | - | TRBV18 | CASSPGRVNEQFF
TRBJ2-3 | TRBD2 | TRBV10-3 | CAISEGTSVGTDTQYF
TRBJ2-2 | - | TRBV7-7 | CASSSHTGELFF
TRBJ2-7 | - | TRBV11-2 | CASTDGLLSYEQYF
TRBJ1-2 | - | TRBV7-9 | CASSPGAGEANYSYTF
TRBJ2-7 | - | TRBV6-1 | CASRKYSDTYEQYF
TRBJ2-1 | TRBD2 | TRBV5-1 | CASSPSPGLGQEEQFF
TRBJ2-2 | TRBD2 | TRBV7-9 | CASSLPSGRTGELFF
TRBJ2-2 | - | TRBV4-2 | CASSQALVAGRINAGELFF
TRBJ2-2 | - | TRBV5-6 | CASSLIQILIPANTGELFF
TRBJ2-1 | TRBD2 | TRBV4-2 | CASRIRLAGEQFF
TRBJ1-2 | - | TRBV7-2 | CASSLAGAAGYTF
TRBJ2-3 | - | TRBV7-9 | CASSPTGHPTDTQYF
TRBJ2-1 | TRBD2 | TRBV20-1 | CSARGFGTSVYNEQFF
TRBJ2-3 | - | TRBV29-1 | CSAGTRATDTQYF
TRBJ2-1 | - | TRBV20-1 | CSAKYEDYPITYNEQFF